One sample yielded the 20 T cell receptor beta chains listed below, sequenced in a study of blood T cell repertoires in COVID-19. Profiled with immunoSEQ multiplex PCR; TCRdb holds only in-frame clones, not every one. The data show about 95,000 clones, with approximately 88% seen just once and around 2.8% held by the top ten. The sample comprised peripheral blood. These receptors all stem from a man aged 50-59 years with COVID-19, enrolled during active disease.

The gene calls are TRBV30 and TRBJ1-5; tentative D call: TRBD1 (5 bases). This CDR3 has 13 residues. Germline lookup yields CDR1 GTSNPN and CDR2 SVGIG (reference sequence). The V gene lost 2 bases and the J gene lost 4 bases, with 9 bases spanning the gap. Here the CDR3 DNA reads TGTGCCTGGAGTCGGGCAGGGAATCAGCCCCAGCATTTT. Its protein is CAWSRAGNQPQHF.

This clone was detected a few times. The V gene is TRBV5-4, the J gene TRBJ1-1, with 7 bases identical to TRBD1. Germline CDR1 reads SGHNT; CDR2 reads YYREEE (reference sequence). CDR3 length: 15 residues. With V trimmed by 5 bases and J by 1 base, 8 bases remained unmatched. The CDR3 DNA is TGTGCCAGCAGGAAGGGCAGGGGGAAGAACACTGAAGCTTTCTTT. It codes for CASRKGRGKNTEAFF.

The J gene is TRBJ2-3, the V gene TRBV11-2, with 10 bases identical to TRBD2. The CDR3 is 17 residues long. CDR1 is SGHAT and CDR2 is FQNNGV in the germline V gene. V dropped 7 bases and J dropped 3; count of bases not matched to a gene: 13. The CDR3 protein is CASTKYERGGETDTQYF. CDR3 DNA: TGTGCCAGCACCAAGTATGAGCGGGGGGGCGAAACAGATACGCAGTATTTT.

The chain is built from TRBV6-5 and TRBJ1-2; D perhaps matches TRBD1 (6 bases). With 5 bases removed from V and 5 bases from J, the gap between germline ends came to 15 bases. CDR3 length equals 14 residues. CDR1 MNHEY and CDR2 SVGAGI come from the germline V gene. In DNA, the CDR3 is TGTGCCAGCAGTAGGACAGCGAGGGGATATGGCTACACCTTC. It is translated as CASSRTARGYGYTF.

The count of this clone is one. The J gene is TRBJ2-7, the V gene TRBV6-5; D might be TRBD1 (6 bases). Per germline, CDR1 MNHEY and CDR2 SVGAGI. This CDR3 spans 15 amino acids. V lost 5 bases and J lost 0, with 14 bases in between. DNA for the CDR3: TGTGCCAGCAGTCCGGACAGCGGAAGCTCCTACGAGCAGTACTTC. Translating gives CASSPDSGSSYEQYF.

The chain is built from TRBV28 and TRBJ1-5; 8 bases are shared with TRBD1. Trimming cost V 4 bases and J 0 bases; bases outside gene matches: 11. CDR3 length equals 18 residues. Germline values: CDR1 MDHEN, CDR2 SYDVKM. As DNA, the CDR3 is TGTGCCAGCAGTTCCAGGGGGCAGTTGTTTTATAGCAATCAGCCCCAGCATTTT. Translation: CASSSRGQLFYSNQPQHF.

The CDR3 DNA reads TGTGCCAGCAGTTACGCCCCGATGGGCGGGAATCAGCCCCAGCATTTT. Translating gives CASSYAPMGGNQPQHF. The rearrangement links TRBV6-5 to TRBJ1-5; D is uncertain. CDR3 length equals 16 residues. Germline V gene lookup returns CDR1 MNHEY and CDR2 SVGAGI. Trimming stripped 2 bases from V and 4 bases from J, with 15 bases between.

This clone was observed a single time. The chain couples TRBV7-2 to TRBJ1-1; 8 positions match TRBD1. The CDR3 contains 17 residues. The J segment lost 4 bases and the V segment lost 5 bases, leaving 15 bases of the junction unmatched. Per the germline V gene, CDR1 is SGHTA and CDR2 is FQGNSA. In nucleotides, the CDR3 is TGTGCCAGCAGCCCAGCGGGACAGGTTCGGTCGAGCACTGAAGCTTTCTTT. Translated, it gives CASSPAGQVRSSTEAFF.

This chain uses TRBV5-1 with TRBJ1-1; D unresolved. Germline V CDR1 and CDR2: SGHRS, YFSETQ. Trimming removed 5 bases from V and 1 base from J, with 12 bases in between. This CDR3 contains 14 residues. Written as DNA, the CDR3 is TGCGCCAGCAGACACGACAATGCGAACACTGAAGCTTTCTTT. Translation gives CASRHDNANTEAFF.

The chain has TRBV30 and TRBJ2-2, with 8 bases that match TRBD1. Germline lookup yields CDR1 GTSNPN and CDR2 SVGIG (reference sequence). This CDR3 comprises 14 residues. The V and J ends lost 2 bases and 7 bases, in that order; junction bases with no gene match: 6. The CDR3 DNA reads TGTGCCTGGAGTCTTGGACAGGGCCACGGGGAGCTGTTTTTT. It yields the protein CAWSLGQGHGELFF. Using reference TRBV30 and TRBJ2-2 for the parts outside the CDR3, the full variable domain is SQTIHQWPATLVQPVGSPLSLECTVEGTSNPNLYWYRQAAGRGLQLLFYSVGIGQISSEVPQNLSASRPQDRQFILSSKKLLLSDSGFYLCAWSLGQGHGELFFGEGSRLTVL.

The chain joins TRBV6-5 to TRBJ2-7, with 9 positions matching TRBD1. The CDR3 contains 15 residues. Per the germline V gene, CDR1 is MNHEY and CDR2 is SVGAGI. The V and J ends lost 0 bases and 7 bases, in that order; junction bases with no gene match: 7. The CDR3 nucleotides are TGTGCCAGCAGTTACTCGGTGACAGGGGGTGAAGAGCAGTACTTC. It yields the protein CASSYSVTGGEEQYF.

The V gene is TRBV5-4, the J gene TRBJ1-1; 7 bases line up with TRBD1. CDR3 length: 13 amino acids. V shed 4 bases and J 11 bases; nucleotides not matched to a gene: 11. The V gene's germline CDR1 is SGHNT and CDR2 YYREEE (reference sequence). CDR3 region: CASSRPSTGFAFF. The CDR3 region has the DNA TGTGCCAGCAGCCGCCCATCGACAGGGTTCGCTTTCTTT. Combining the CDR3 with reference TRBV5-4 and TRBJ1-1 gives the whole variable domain ETGVTQSPTHLIKTRGQQVTLRCSSQSGHNTVSWYQQALGQGPQFIFQYYREEENGRGNFPPRFSGLQFPNYSSELNVNALELDDSALYLCASSRPSTGFAFFGQGTRLTVV.

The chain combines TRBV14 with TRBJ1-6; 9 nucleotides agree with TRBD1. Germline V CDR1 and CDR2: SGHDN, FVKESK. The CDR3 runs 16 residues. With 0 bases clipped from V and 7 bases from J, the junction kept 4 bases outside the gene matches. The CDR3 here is CASSQEADRGNSPLHF. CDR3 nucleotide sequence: TGTGCCAGCAGCCAAGAAGCGGACAGGGGCAATTCACCCCTCCACTTT.

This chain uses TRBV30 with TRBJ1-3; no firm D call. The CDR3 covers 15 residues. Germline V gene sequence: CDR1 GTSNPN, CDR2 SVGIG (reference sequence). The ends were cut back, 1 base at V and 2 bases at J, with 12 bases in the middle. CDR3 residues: CAWSGSREPGNTIYF. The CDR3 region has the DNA TGTGCCTGGAGTGGGTCCCGGGAACCTGGAAACACCATATATTTT. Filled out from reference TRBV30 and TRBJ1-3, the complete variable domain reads SQTIHQWPATLVQPVGSPLSLECTVEGTSNPNLYWYRQAAGRGLQLLFYSVGIGQISSEVPQNLSASRPQDRQFILSSKKLLLSDSGFYLCAWSGSREPGNTIYFGEGSWLTVV.

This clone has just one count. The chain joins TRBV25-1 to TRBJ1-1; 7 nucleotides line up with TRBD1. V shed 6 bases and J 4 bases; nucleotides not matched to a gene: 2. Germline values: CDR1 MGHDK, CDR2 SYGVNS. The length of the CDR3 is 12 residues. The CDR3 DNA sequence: TGTGCCAGCAGACAGGGGCCCACTGAAGCTTTCTTT. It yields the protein CASRQGPTEAFF.

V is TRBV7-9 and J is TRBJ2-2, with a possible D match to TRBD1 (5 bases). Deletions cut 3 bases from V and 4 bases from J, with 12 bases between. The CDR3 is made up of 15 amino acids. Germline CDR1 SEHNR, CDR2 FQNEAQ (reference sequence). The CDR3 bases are TGTGCCAGCAGCTTTTGGCAGGGATCCACCGGGGAGCTGTTTTTT. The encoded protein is CASSFWQGSTGELFF.

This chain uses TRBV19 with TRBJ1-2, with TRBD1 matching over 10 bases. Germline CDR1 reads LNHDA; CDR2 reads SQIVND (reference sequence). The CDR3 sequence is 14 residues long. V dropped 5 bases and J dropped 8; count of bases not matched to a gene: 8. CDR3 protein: CASSGGQGTGGYTF. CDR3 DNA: TGTGCCAGTAGTGGGGGACAGGGGACAGGCGGCTACACCTTC.

CDR3 amino acids: CASSPRQGTYEQYF. CDR3 bases: TGTGCCAGCTCACCACGACAGGGCACCTACGAGCAGTACTTC. The chain recombines TRBV18 with TRBJ2-7; 7 positions agree with TRBD1. Germline CDR1 and CDR2: KGHSH and LQKENI. The CDR3 is made up of 14 amino acids. Trimming at V came to 1 base and at J to 2 bases, leaving 2 bases not matched to a gene.

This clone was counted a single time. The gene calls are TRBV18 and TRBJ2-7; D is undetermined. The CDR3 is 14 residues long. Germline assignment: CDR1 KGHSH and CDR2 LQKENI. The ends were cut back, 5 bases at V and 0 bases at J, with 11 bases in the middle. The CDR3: CASSFRQSSYEQYF. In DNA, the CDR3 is TGTGCCAGCTCATTCCGACAAAGCTCCTACGAGCAGTACTTC.

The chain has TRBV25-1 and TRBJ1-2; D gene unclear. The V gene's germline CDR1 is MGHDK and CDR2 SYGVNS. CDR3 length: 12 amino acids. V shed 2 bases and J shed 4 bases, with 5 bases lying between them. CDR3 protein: CASSELRYGYTF. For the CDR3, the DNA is TGTGCCAGCAGTGAACTTCGCTATGGCTACACCTTC.